What follows are 24 T cell receptor beta chains derived from one specimen sequenced in a study of blood T cell repertoires in COVID-19. TCRdb's copy holds only in-frame clones and misses some; the assay was immunoSEQ multiplex PCR. The sample yields about 220,000 clones, 83% seen once. The sample taken for sequencing was PBMCs or T cells enriched from blood (not recorded which). All receptors derive from a woman aged 35 to 49 who had been exposed to COVID-19.

The CDR3 coding sequence is TGTGCCAGCAGCCCTCGACAGGGCGTTTATAATTCACCCCTCCACTTT. Translating it yields CASSPRQGVYNSPLHF. The chain carries TRBV7-2 and TRBJ1-6; 7 bases map to TRBD1. This CDR3 has 16 residues. Germline trimming cut 5 bases from V and 4 bases from J; bases unmatched to any gene: 8. The germline CDR1 and CDR2 sequences are SGHTA and FQGNSA.

The CDR3 reads CATSDTTGGYGYTF. The CDR3 coding sequence is TGTGCCACCAGTGATACGACAGGGGGCTATGGCTACACCTTC. This chain connects TRBV24-1 to TRBJ1-2, with 9 bases aligning to TRBD1. The ends lost 3 bases at V and 4 bases at J; junction bases unmatched: 2. The germline CDR1 and CDR2 sequences are KGHDR and SFDVKD. The CDR3 runs 14 residues.

Of note for this clone: Mismatch with germline at one junction end may stem from a read error. The chain links TRBV29-1 to TRBJ1-1, with D hard to call. This CDR3 contains 12 residues. Germline V gene lookup returns CDR1 SQVTM and CDR2 ANQGSEA. The CDR3 DNA follows: TGTTCCGGAGCCAATACTAACACTGAAGCTTTCTTT. Residues: CSGANTNTEAFF.

This clone was recorded at least ten times. The chain links TRBV19 to TRBJ2-1, with 10 bases fitting TRBD1. The germline V gene has CDR1 LNHDA and CDR2 SQIVND (reference sequence). The CDR3 runs 15 residues. J gave up 9 bases and V 6 bases, and 11 bases lay outside the gene matches. The DNA of the CDR3 is TGTGCCAGTAGATCTCGGGACAGGGGCGATTTTGAGCAGTTCTTC. Encoded protein: CASRSRDRGDFEQFF. Complete variable domain (other parts from reference TRBV19 and TRBJ2-1): DGGITQSPKYLFRKEGQNVTLSCEQNLNHDAMYWYRQDPGQGLRLIYYSQIVNDFQKGDIAEGYSVSREKKESFPLTVTSAQKNPTAFYLCASRSRDRGDFEQFFGPGTRLTVL.

The chain is built from TRBV7-9 and TRBJ1-6; 7 bases map to TRBD1. CDR3 length equals 15 residues. Trimming removed 5 bases from V and 10 bases from J; junction bases left unmatched: 11. From germline, CDR1 is SEHNR and CDR2 FQNEAQ (reference sequence). Here the CDR3 DNA reads TGTGCCAGCAGCCCGAAGGGACAGATAGAATCACCCCTCCACTTT. The encoded protein is CASSPKGQIESPLHF.

The CDR3 reads CASSNENLYRAEAFF. The CDR3 DNA sequence: TGTGCCAGCAGCAACGAAAACCTCTATCGCGCTGAAGCTTTCTTT. This chain links TRBV5-4 with TRBJ1-1, with D unresolved. Germline CDR1 and CDR2: SGHNT and YYREEE (reference sequence). The length of the CDR3 is 15 residues. V was pared by 4 bases and J by 6 bases, with 19 bases between.

J is TRBJ2-1 and V is TRBV5-1, with TRBD1 matching over 7 bases. Germline V gives CDR1 SGHRS, CDR2 YFSETQ. The CDR3 has 14 residues. J gave up 6 bases and V 4 bases, and 7 bases lay outside the gene matches. The CDR3 sequence is CASSREGQFNEQFF. CDR3 coding DNA: TGCGCCAGCAGCAGAGAGGGACAGTTCAATGAGCAGTTCTTC.

The gene calls are TRBV7-2 and TRBJ2-3; the match to TRBD2 covers 12 bases. The CDR3 covers 18 residues. Germline V gives CDR1 SGHTA, CDR2 FQGNSA. V was pared by 5 bases and J by 0 bases, with 9 bases of the junction left unmatched. Here the CDR3 reads CASSPWGLAGASTDTQYF. CDR3 coding DNA: TGTGCCAGCAGCCCGTGGGGACTAGCGGGTGCTAGCACAGATACGCAGTATTTT.

This chain links TRBV7-8 with TRBJ2-2; no reliable D call. Germline values: CDR1 SGHVS, CDR2 FQNEAQ. The V and J ends lost 5 bases and 6 bases respectively, with 10 bases between them. The CDR3 contains 13 residues. This CDR3 is CASSPDSPGELFF. For the CDR3, the DNA is TGTGCCAGCAGCCCTGACTCGCCCGGGGAGCTGTTTTTT.

The chain couples TRBV29-1 to TRBJ1-2; 7 bases map to TRBD1. The CDR3 extends over 13 amino acids. Germline V gene sequence: CDR1 SQVTM, CDR2 ANQGSEA. After removal of 4 bases from V and 4 bases from J, the junction contained 6 bases not matched to a gene. The CDR3 DNA sequence: TGCAGCGTTGGGGTGGGGACAGCCTATGGCTACACCTTC. It specifies CSVGVGTAYGYTF.

The rearrangement links TRBV5-6 to TRBJ1-2; D gene ambiguous. Germline lookup yields CDR1 SGHDT and CDR2 YYEEEE. Trimming stripped 2 bases from V and 4 bases from J, with 6 bases between. The CDR3 spans 12 residues. DNA for the CDR3: TGTGCCAGCAGCTTAAACAGCTATGGCTACACCTTC. It yields the protein CASSLNSYGYTF.

The J gene is TRBJ2-3, the V gene TRBV7-2; 8 nucleotides agree with TRBD1. Trimming removed 5 bases from V and 1 base from J; junction bases left unmatched: 5. The CDR3 sequence is 15 residues long. The germline V gene encodes CDR1 SGHTA and CDR2 FQGNSA. CDR3: CASSTTGVGTDTQYF. CDR3 DNA: TGTGCCAGCAGCACGACAGGGGTAGGCACAGATACGCAGTATTTT.

The CDR3 reads CASSQDSQTRNSPLHF. The CDR3 region has the DNA TGTGCCAGCAGCCAGGACAGCCAAACGAGGAATTCACCCCTCCACTTT. V is TRBV11-1 and J is TRBJ1-6; the D gene is possibly TRBD1 (6 bases). Trimming removed 5 bases at V and 7 bases at J, with 18 bases between. The CDR3 sequence is 16 residues long. Looked up from germline, CDR1 is SGHAT and CDR2 is FQDESV (reference sequence).

This clone appeared once. The chain joins TRBV6-5 to TRBJ1-2; the match to TRBD1 covers 8 bases. Unmatched junction bases numbered 2, after V lost 7 bases and J lost 4 bases. This CDR3 is 12 amino acids long. Germline lookup yields CDR1 MNHEY and CDR2 SVGAGI. Here the CDR3 reads CASIQGAYGYTF. For the CDR3, the DNA is TGTGCCAGCATCCAGGGGGCCTATGGCTACACCTTC.

About this clone: The same CDR3 arises from other DNA sequences in this sample as well. This chain uses TRBV21-1 with TRBJ2-7; the table's TRBD1 call for D was not verified on the DNA. TRBV21-1 is shown as a pseudogene. CDR3 length: 13 residues. DNA of the CDR3: TGTGCCAGCAGCTACCGACAGGAATTACAGCAGTACTTC. Its protein is CASSYRQELQQYF.

This clone was seen a handful of times. This chain joins TRBV27 and TRBJ1-1; D uncertain. V lost 5 bases, J lost 5 bases, and 9 bases lay in between. The germline gives CDR1 MNHEY, CDR2 SMNVEV (reference sequence). This CDR3 has 12 amino acids. The chain's CDR3 is CASSGRETEAFF. CDR3 coding DNA: TGTGCCAGCAGTGGTCGGGAGACTGAAGCTTTCTTT.

CDR3: CASSVPHTDTQYF. CDR3 sequence (DNA): TGTGCCAGCAGCGTACCACACACAGATACGCAGTATTTT. This chain uses TRBV9 with TRBJ2-3; D is unclear. Germline V CDR1 and CDR2: SGDLS, YYNGEE. V was clipped by 1 base and J by 2 bases, with 5 bases between them. This CDR3 is built from 13 residues.

This rearrangement joins TRBV27 to TRBJ2-7, with TRBD2 matching over 8 bases. V dropped 5 bases and J dropped 5; count of bases not matched to a gene: 8. The CDR3 contains 14 residues. Germline-derived CDR1 and CDR2 are MNHEY and SMNVEV (reference sequence). The CDR3 DNA reads TGTGCCAGCAGTCTACTAGCGGCCCCTCACGAGCAGTACTTC. Its translation is CASSLLAAPHEQYF.

Here the CDR3 DNA reads TGTGCCAGCAGCAACAGGGCCTCCACAGATACGCAGTATTTT. As protein: CASSNRASTDTQYF. This chain links TRBV27 with TRBJ2-3; possibly TRBD1 for D (6 bases). CDR1 is MNHEY and CDR2 is SMNVEV in the germline V gene (reference sequence). Trimming pared 6 bases from V and 2 bases from J, leaving 12 bases between. The CDR3 extends over 14 amino acids.

This clone turned up a few times. The V call is TRBV27, the J call TRBJ1-1, with D hard to call. Germline CDR1 reads MNHEY; CDR2 reads SMNVEV (reference sequence). The CDR3 is 13 amino acids. The V gene lost 1 base and the J gene lost 1 base, with 4 bases spanning the gap. The CDR3 DNA reads TGTGCCAGCAGTTTATTGGCGAACACTGAAGCTTTCTTT. It yields the protein CASSLLANTEAFF.

Points on this clone: Mismatch with germline at one junction end may stem from a read error. The rearrangement uses TRBV7-9 and TRBJ1-3; 8 bases align to TRBD1. The CDR3 consists of 17 residues. Germline V gene data show CDR1 as SEHNR and CDR2 as FQNEAQ (reference sequence). The chain's CDR3 is CASTLRTGRSGGNTIYF. DNA of the CDR3: TGTGCCAGCACCTTAAGGACAGGGAGGTCGGGGGGAAACACCATATATTTT.

A few counts support this clone. The rearrangement uses TRBV2 and TRBJ2-7; 13 bases map to TRBD2. Germline CDR1 and CDR2: SNHLY and FYNNEI. The CDR3 contains 17 residues. V trimming: 4 bases; J trimming: 2 bases; junction bases outside the gene matches: 8. This chain's CDR3 is CASSGPSGTSGAYEQYF. The CDR3 DNA reads as TGTGCCAGCAGTGGTCCCTCAGGGACTAGCGGGGCCTACGAGCAGTACTTC.

This chain links TRBV5-5 with TRBJ1-1; D not resolved. The germline V gene has CDR1 SGHKS and CDR2 YYEKEE (reference sequence). The CDR3 has 16 residues. V lost 3 bases, J lost 1 base, and 16 bases lay in between. CDR3 nucleotides: TGTGCCAGCAGCTCACCACCCCCAGGTCGGAACACTGAAGCTTTCTTT. This encodes CASSSPPPGRNTEAFF.

The V and J genes are TRBV7-9 and TRBJ1-2; no reliable D call. The CDR3 totals 12 residues. Germline V gene data show CDR1 as SEHNR and CDR2 as FQNEAQ (reference sequence). V dropped 4 bases and J dropped 3 bases, with 6 bases sitting between them. The CDR3 DNA reads as TGTGCCAGCAGCTCCACATACTATGGCTACACCTTC. Protein: CASSSTYYGYTF.